What follows is one T cell receptor (beta chain) and its context. This entry comes from a study of regulatory T cells in long-lasting Graves disease. The time point is: newly diagnosed GD, antithyroid drugs for less than 3 months. RNA extracted from PBMCs served as the sequencing template. The germline CDR1 and CDR2 sequences are DFQATT and SNEGSKA (reference sequence). The length of the CDR3 is 14 residues. V was pared by 2 bases and J by 2 bases, with 12 bases between. To make TCR beta libraries, researchers used iRepertoire HTBI primers and Arm-PCR of CDR3 regions. One entry per CDR3 protein, called by TCRdb with MiXCR from the multiplex PCR reads. In the table there are around 320,000 distinct CDR3 sequences, over 15% of which are singletons. The same sample was also studied in work on T cells in Graves' hyperthyroidism and ophthalmopathy.

Material: peripheral blood mononuclear cells (PBMCs), obtained at new diagnosis, from a patient treated with antithyroid drugs. This clonotype originated in a man between 40 and 49 years old with Graves disease. This chain uses TRBV20-1 with TRBJ2-5; D unresolved. The CDR3 is CSARPPPGQETQYF. CDR3 nucleotides: TGCAGTGCTAGACCCCCCCCAGGTCAAGAGACCCAGTACTTC.